Below are 31 T cell receptor beta chains sequenced from a single sample in a study of blood T cells in healthy people across ages. Using a J-beta primer mix together with a sample-barcoded 5' primer, a second PCR was run for about 6 to 12 cycles. TCRdb passed the 5' RACE reads through MiXCR, listing each CDR3 protein once. This sample has hundreds of thousands of distinct CDR3 sequences, with 45% to 70% found just once. Material for sequencing was blood. The receptors were sampled from a man aged 35 to 55 in good health.

The chain joins TRBV7-2 to TRBJ2-3, with D possibly being TRBD2 (6 bases). This CDR3 is built from 16 residues. Germline V gene lookup returns CDR1 SGHTA and CDR2 FQGNSA. V dropped 1 base and J dropped 0 bases, with 11 bases sitting between them. CDR3 bases: TGTGCCAGCAGCTTAGTCTCGCGGGGAAGCACAGATACGCAGTATTTT. It specifies CASSLVSRGSTDTQYF.

For the CDR3, the DNA is TGTGCCAGCAGCTTGGATAACACTGAAGCTTTCTTT. Its protein is CASSLDNTEAFF. The chain carries TRBV5-4 and TRBJ1-1; no clear D gene. Trimming pared 0 bases from V and 2 bases from J, leaving 2 bases between. The V gene's germline CDR1 is SGHNT and CDR2 YYREEE (reference sequence). The CDR3 runs to 12 residues.

This clonotype was counted between two and nine times. The rearrangement uses TRBV20-1 and TRBJ2-5, with D possibly TRBD2 on 5 matching bases. The V end lost 6 bases, the J end lost 5 bases, and 22 bases lay between the germline ends. The CDR3 is made up of 15 amino acids. Germline lookup yields CDR1 DFQATT and CDR2 SNEGSKA (reference sequence). CDR3 DNA: TGCAGTGCCACCACGAGGGAACTCTTTGGGGAGACCCAGTACTTC. It encodes CSATTRELFGETQYF.

The genes are TRBV6-5 and TRBJ2-7; D remains ambiguous. The CDR3 has 15 residues. The V end lost 6 bases, the J end lost 3 bases, and 18 bases lay between the germline ends. CDR1 is MNHEY, CDR2 SVGAGI, per germline. The CDR3 here is CASRGSGNIVYEQYF. In DNA, the CDR3 is TGTGCCAGCAGGGGGTCGGGTAACATCGTCTACGAGCAGTACTTC.

The rearrangement joins TRBV2 to TRBJ2-7, with 12 bases aligning to TRBD2. The germline V gene has CDR1 SNHLY and CDR2 FYNNEI. The CDR3 has 18 residues. Unmatched junction bases numbered 15, after V lost 5 bases and J lost 4 bases. The CDR3 loop is CASSPLLSSGRAGYEQYF. CDR3 DNA sequence: TGTGCCAGCAGTCCGCTTCTATCTAGCGGGAGGGCGGGGTACGAGCAGTACTTC.

The CDR3 is CATSDPTGAYGYTF. In nucleotides, the CDR3 is TGTGCCACCAGTGATCCGACAGGGGCCTATGGCTACACCTTC. The chain recombines TRBV24-1 with TRBJ1-2, with TRBD1 identical over 8 bases. CDR3 length: 14 amino acids. The germline gives CDR1 KGHDR, CDR2 SFDVKD. The trim removed 3 bases at V and 4 bases at J, leaving 3 bases unmatched.

There are a few counts of this clonotype. The J gene is TRBJ1-2, the V gene TRBV4-3; weak D call: TRBD1 (6 bases). Germline-derived CDR1 and CDR2 are LGHNA and YSLEER. Trimming left V 1 base short and J 4 bases short, with 16 bases between. The CDR3 spans 16 residues. This CDR3 reads CASSQAERWTAYGYTF. As DNA, the CDR3 is TGCGCCAGCAGCCAAGCTGAGAGGTGGACAGCCTATGGCTACACCTTC.

This clonotype was seen a handful of times. V gene TRBV12-3 or TRBV12-4 combines with J gene TRBJ2-3; D is unresolved. With 6 bases removed from V and 4 bases from J, the gap between germline ends came to 8 bases. This CDR3 is 12 amino acids long. CDR3 sequence (DNA): TGTGCCAGCAGATTTACAGCAGATACGCAGTATTTT. It encodes CASRFTADTQYF.

The rearrangement uses TRBV3-1 and TRBJ1-4; TRBD1 might be the D (5 bases). Per the germline V gene, CDR1 is LGHDT and CDR2 is YNNKEL (reference sequence). Trimming took off 1 base at V and 4 bases at J, with 7 bases between the two ends. This CDR3 region has 14 residues. The CDR3: CASSQGGYNEKLFF. Written as DNA, the CDR3 is TGTGCCAGCAGCCAAGGGGGGTATAATGAAAAACTGTTTTTT. The complete variable domain, with remaining parts taken from reference TRBV3-1 and TRBJ1-4, reads DTAVSQTPKYLVTQMGNDKSIKCEQNLGHDTMYWYKQDSKKFLKIMFSYNNKELIINETVPNRFSPKSPDKAHLNLHINSLELGDSAVYFCASSQGGYNEKLFFGSGTQLSVL.

The chain carries TRBV28 and TRBJ2-7; 11 bases agree with TRBD1. With 3 bases clipped from V and 4 bases from J, the junction kept 5 bases outside the gene matches. This CDR3 region has 15 residues. From germline, CDR1 is MDHEN and CDR2 SYDVKM. As DNA, the CDR3 is TGTGCCAGCAGTTTTTGGACAGGGGGCAAGTACGAGCAGTACTTC. It translates to CASSFWTGGKYEQYF.

This rearrangement joins TRBV29-1 to TRBJ2-2, with 7 bases aligning to TRBD1. The V gene end was trimmed by 0 bases and the J gene end by 5 bases; junction bases not matched to a gene: 9. Per the germline V gene, CDR1 is SQVTM and CDR2 is ANQGSEA. The CDR3 is 16 residues long. The CDR3 protein is CSVEDLDGTETGELFF. CDR3 in DNA: TGCAGCGTTGAAGATTTGGACGGGACAGAGACCGGGGAGCTGTTTTTT.

The rearrangement joins TRBV27 to TRBJ2-1, with 13 bases identical to TRBD2. V shed 5 bases and J 9 bases; nucleotides not matched to a gene: 13. Germline CDR1 and CDR2: MNHEY and SMNVEV (reference sequence). The CDR3 length is 17 residues. In nucleotides, the CDR3 is TGTGCCAGCAGTACCCAGACTAGCGGGGGGTCTACAGGTGAGCAGTTCTTC. Its protein product is CASSTQTSGGSTGEQFF.

In this sample, this clonotype turned up a few times. A junction end diverges from the germline sequence, so it may reflect a read error. The J gene is TRBJ2-3, the V gene TRBV7-7; D gene uncertain. CDR3 size: 15 residues. The V gene's germline CDR1 is SSHAT and CDR2 FNYEAQ (reference sequence). CDR3 nucleotide sequence: TGTGCTAGCAGCTTATCAACAGTTAGCACAGATACGCAGTATTTT. It codes for CASSLSTVSTDTQYF.

The rearrangement joins TRBV5-1 to TRBJ2-7, with a tentative D call TRBD1 (5 bases). With 0 bases removed from V and 5 bases from J, the gap between germline ends came to 9 bases. There are 13 residues in the CDR3. From germline, CDR1 is SGHRS and CDR2 YFSETQ. The CDR3 loop reads CASSLAQGHEQYF. In DNA form, the CDR3 reads TGCGCCAGCAGCTTGGCCCAGGGTCACGAGCAGTACTTC.

The genes are TRBV6-1 and TRBJ1-5, with 7 nucleotides matching TRBD1. CDR1 and CDR2 from the germline V gene are MNHNS and SASEGT. CDR3 length: 15 residues. With V trimmed by 6 bases and J by 0 bases, 5 bases remained unmatched. The CDR3: CASRPGQLSNQPQHF. CDR3 sequence (DNA): TGTGCCAGCAGGCCGGGACAGCTTAGCAATCAGCCCCAGCATTTT.

Only a few counts were recorded for this clonotype. The V call is TRBV10-3, the J call TRBJ1-2; no firm D call. The germline V gene encodes CDR1 ENHRY and CDR2 SYGVKD. Trimming left V 4 bases short and J 5 bases short, with 14 bases between. The CDR3 length is 14 residues. The CDR3 spells CAISGQVDAYGYTF. The CDR3 DNA reads TGTGCCATCAGTGGGCAGGTGGACGCTTATGGCTACACCTTC.

The rearrangement joins TRBV4-3 to TRBJ2-5; no definite D call. The assigned J gene may be wrong: the sequence end matches TRBJ2-7 better. Germline-derived CDR1 and CDR2 are LGHNA and YSLEER. CDR3 length equals 15 residues. CDR3 protein: CASSQVVSQLHEQYF. Here the CDR3 DNA reads TGCGCCAGCAGCCAAGTGGTCTCGCAGCTCCACGAGCAGTACTTC.

This clonotype has a handful of counts. The chain links TRBV20-1 to TRBJ2-5; D is unresolved. V was trimmed by 3 bases and J by 3 bases, leaving 5 bases between them. The CDR3 is made up of 11 amino acids. Germline loops: CDR1 DFQATT, CDR2 SNEGSKA (reference sequence). The CDR3 protein is CSARHEETQYF. The CDR3, as DNA: TGCAGTGCTAGGCACGAAGAGACCCAGTACTTC.

This chain links TRBV20-1 with TRBJ1-4; D may be TRBD1 (5 bases). This CDR3 region has 14 residues. The V and J ends lost 3 bases and 6 bases respectively, with 14 bases between them. CDR1 is DFQATT and CDR2 is SNEGSKA in the germline V gene (reference sequence). The DNA for the CDR3 is TGCAGTGCTAGGGAGGGACCGAGTCATGAAAAACTGTTTTTT. It specifies CSAREGPSHEKLFF.

The chain links TRBV5-5 to TRBJ2-1; perhaps TRBD2 as D (5 bases). The CDR3 covers 13 residues. Germline CDR1 reads SGHKS; CDR2 reads YYEKEE (reference sequence). V was shortened by 4 bases and J by 3 bases, with 8 bases between the two germline ends. The CDR3 sequence: CASSIGLYNEQFF. The CDR3 DNA reads as TGTGCCAGCAGCATAGGACTCTACAATGAGCAGTTCTTC.

The rearrangement joins TRBV20-1 to TRBJ1-2; maybe TRBD1 (5 bases). The CDR3 runs 12 residues. The V end lost 6 bases, the J end lost 8 bases, and 16 bases lay between the germline ends. Germline CDR1 and CDR2: DFQATT and SNEGSKA (reference sequence). As DNA, the CDR3 is TGCAGTGCCCCTTGGGACCCCCTGGGCTACACCTTC. This codes for CSAPWDPLGYTF.

The chain recombines TRBV18 with TRBJ1-2; D ambiguous. The V end lost 3 bases, the J end lost 5 bases, and 13 bases lay between the germline ends. CDR1 and CDR2 (germline): KGHSH, LQKENI. The CDR3 runs to 14 residues. The chain's CDR3 is CASSPRTEDYGYTF. The CDR3 DNA reads TGTGCCAGCTCACCGAGGACGGAGGATTATGGCTACACCTTC.

This clonotype turned up a few times. This sequence joins TRBV7-8 and TRBJ2-5; D might be TRBD2 (6 bases). V was cut by 5 bases and J by 5 bases, with 18 bases left in between. Germline CDR1 and CDR2: SGHVS and FQNEAQ. This CDR3 has 15 residues. Here the CDR3 reads CASSDFGVAGETQYF. The CDR3 DNA follows: TGTGCCAGCAGCGACTTTGGCGTGGCGGGGGAGACCCAGTACTTC. Based on the CDR3 plus reference TRBV7-8 and TRBJ2-5, the full variable domain is GAGVSQSPRYKVAKRGQDVALRCDPISGHVSLFWYQQALGQGPEFLTYFQNEAQLDKSGLPSDRFFAERPEGSVSTLKIQRTQQEDSAVYLCASSDFGVAGETQYFGPGTRLLVL.

The genes are TRBV4-1 and TRBJ2-7, with a possible D match to TRBD2 (5 bases). Trimming shortened V by 0 bases and J by 5 bases, and 8 bases separated the two germline ends. Germline V gene data show CDR1 as MGHRA and CDR2 as YSYEKL. The CDR3 loop spans 13 amino acids. This CDR3 is CASSQDGRNEQYF. The CDR3 nucleotides read TGCGCCAGCAGCCAAGATGGGAGAAACGAGCAGTACTTC.

The chain uses TRBV3-1 and TRBJ2-1; D gene unclear. The CDR3 is 13 amino acids. In germline, CDR1 is LGHDT, CDR2 YNNKEL (reference sequence). V was trimmed by 1 base and J by 4 bases, leaving 5 bases between them. The CDR3 DNA sequence: TGTGCCAGCAGCCAAGCAGCTTACAATGAGCAGTTCTTC. This translates into CASSQAAYNEQFF.

V usage is TRBV7-6 and J usage is TRBJ2-1; 8 nucleotides agree with TRBD1. The CDR3 is 13 amino acids. The V and J ends lost 5 bases and 8 bases, in that order; junction bases with no gene match: 5. CDR1 is SGHVS, CDR2 FNYEAQ, per germline. CDR3 protein: CASSRTQGDEQFF. CDR3 DNA: TGTGCCAGCAGCCGGACACAGGGGGATGAGCAGTTCTTC. The full variable domain, its missing parts supplied by reference TRBV7-6 and TRBJ2-1, is GAGVSQSPRYKVTKRGQDVALRCDPISGHVSLYWYRQALGQGPEFLTYFNYEAQQDKSGLPNDRFSAERPEGSISTLTIQRTEQRDSAMYRCASSRTQGDEQFFGPGTRLTVL.

In its sample, this clonotype was seen many times. This rearrangement joins TRBV9 to TRBJ2-5, with D tentatively TRBD2 (6 bases). CDR3 length: 15 residues. V was clipped by 0 bases and J by 5 bases, with 14 bases between them. Germline CDR1 is SGDLS and CDR2 is YYNGEE. CDR3 amino acids: CASSVGIEGRETQYF. The CDR3 region has the DNA TGTGCCAGCAGCGTAGGAATAGAGGGGAGGGAGACCCAGTACTTC.

The genes are TRBV29-1 and TRBJ2-6; the D gene is possibly TRBD1 (6 bases). Trimming removed 0 bases at V and 2 bases at J, with 14 bases between. The CDR3 totals 17 residues. CDR1 is SQVTM and CDR2 is ANQGSEA in the germline V gene. The CDR3: CSVEDRTAGAGANVLTF. The CDR3 nucleotides are TGCAGCGTTGAAGACCGCACGGCAGGGGCTGGGGCCAACGTCCTGACTTTC. The complete variable domain, with remaining parts taken from reference TRBV29-1 and TRBJ2-6, reads SAVISQKPSRDICQRGTSLTIQCQVDSQVTMMFWYRQQPGQSLTLIATANQGSEATYESGFVIDKFPISRPNLTFSTLTVSNMSPEDSSIYLCSVEDRTAGAGANVLTFGAGSRLTVL.

V and J are TRBV6-1 and TRBJ2-3; D uncertain. This CDR3 region has 14 residues. The germline V gene has CDR1 MNHNS and CDR2 SASEGT. The V end lost 0 bases, the J end lost 2 bases, and 6 bases lay between the germline ends. CDR3 protein: CASSEAGNTDTQYF. CDR3 nucleotide sequence: TGTGCCAGCAGTGAAGCGGGAAACACAGATACGCAGTATTTT.

J is TRBJ1-5 and V is TRBV6-6, with D possibly being TRBD1 (6 bases). V lost 5 bases, J lost 3 bases, and 11 bases lay in between. Germline-derived CDR1 and CDR2 are MNHNY and SVGAGI (reference sequence). CDR3 length equals 14 residues. This chain's CDR3 is CASSGRDNNQPQHF. The CDR3 nucleotides are TGTGCCAGCAGTGGACGGGACAACAATCAGCCCCAGCATTTT.

The chain recombines TRBV7-9 with TRBJ1-2; 7 positions match TRBD1. The CDR3 runs to 16 residues. The germline gives CDR1 SEHNR, CDR2 FQNEAQ (reference sequence). V dropped 3 bases and J dropped 7; count of bases not matched to a gene: 14. The CDR3 reads CASSLGPGTDFGGYTF. The DNA of the CDR3 is TGTGCCAGCAGCTTGGGACCCGGGACAGATTTTGGTGGCTACACCTTC.